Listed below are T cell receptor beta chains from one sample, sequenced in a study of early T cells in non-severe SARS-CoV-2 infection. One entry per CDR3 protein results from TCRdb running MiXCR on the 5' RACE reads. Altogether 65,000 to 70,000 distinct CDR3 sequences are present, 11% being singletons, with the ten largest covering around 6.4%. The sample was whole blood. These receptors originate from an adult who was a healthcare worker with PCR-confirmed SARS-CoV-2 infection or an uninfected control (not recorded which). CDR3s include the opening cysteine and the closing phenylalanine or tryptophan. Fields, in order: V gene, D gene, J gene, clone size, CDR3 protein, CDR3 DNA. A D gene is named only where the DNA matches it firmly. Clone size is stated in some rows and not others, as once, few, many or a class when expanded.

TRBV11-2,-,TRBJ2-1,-,CASSLVVSSYNEQFF,TGTGCCAGCAGCTTAGTTGTTAGCTCCTACAATGAGCAGTTCTTC
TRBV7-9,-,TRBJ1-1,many,CASSLGFGIAFF,TGTGCCAGCAGCTTAGGTTTCGGGATAGCTTTCTTT
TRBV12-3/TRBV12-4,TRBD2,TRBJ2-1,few,CASSPPLAGEQFF,TGTGCCAGCAGTCCACCCCTAGCGGGAGAACAGTTCTTC
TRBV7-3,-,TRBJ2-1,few,CASSLTANNEQFF,TGTGCCAGCAGCTTAACGGCAAACAATGAGCAGTTCTTC
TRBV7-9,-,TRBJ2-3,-,CASSSRADSRDTQYF,TGTGCCAGCAGCTCAAGGGCGGATTCCCGGGATACGCAGTATTTT
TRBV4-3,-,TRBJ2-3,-,CASSPQRSTDTQYF,TGCGCCAGCAGCCCCCAACGGAGCACAGATACGCAGTATTTT
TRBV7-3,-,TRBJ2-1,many,CASSLARQSEQFF,TGTGCCAGCAGCTTGGCTCGGCAAAGTGAGCAGTTCTTC
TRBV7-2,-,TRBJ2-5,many,CASSSFGDFQETQYF,TGTGCCAGCAGCTCTTTTGGGGACTTCCAAGAGACCCAGTACTTC
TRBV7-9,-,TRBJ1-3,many,CASSLDVASSGNTIYF,TGTGCCAGCAGCTTAGATGTTGCGAGCTCTGGAAACACCATATATTTT
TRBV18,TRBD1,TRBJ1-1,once,CASSLPTGRGGNIEAFF,TGTGCCAGCTCACTCCCGACAGGGAGAGGAGGGAACATTGAAGCTTTCTTT
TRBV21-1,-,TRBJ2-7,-,CASSNSEGKGEQYF,TGTGCCAGCAGCAATTCGGAGGGGAAAGGCGAGCAGTACTTC
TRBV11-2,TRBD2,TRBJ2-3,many,CASSSVGTSVAGTDTQYF,TGTGCCAGCAGTTCAGTGGGGACTAGCGTCGCGGGTACAGATACGCAGTATTTT
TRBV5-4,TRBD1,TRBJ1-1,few,CASSTGTGWYTEAFF,TGTGCCAGCAGCACCGGGACAGGGTGGTACACTGAAGCTTTCTTT
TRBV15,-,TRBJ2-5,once,CATSRDSGARTETQYF,TGTGCCACCAGCAGAGATAGTGGGGCTAGGACGGAGACCCAGTACTTC
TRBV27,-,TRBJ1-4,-,CASSLTGTGNEKLFF,TGTGCCAGCAGTCTCACCGGGACGGGGAATGAAAAACTGTTTTTT
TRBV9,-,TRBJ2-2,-,CASSVGGSGELFF,TGTGCCAGCAGCGTAGGGGGCTCCGGGGAGCTGTTTTTT
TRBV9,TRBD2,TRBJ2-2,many,CASSVLAGGPSGELFF,TGTGCCAGCAGCGTTCTCGCGGGAGGGCCTAGCGGGGAGCTGTTTTTT
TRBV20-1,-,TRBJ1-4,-,CSARDVSTNEKLFF,TGCAGTGCTAGGGACGTTTCAACTAATGAAAAACTGTTTTTT
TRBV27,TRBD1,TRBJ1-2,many,CASSPRGDYGYTF,TGTGCCAGCAGTCCCAGGGGGGACTATGGCTACACCTTC
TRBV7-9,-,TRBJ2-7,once,CASSGTGYTEQYF,TGTGCCAGCAGCGGGACGGGGTACACCGAGCAGTACTTC
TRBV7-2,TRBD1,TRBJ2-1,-,CASSLRQGPSRAPFF,TGTGCCAGCAGCTTACGACAGGGTCCCTCGCGAGCACCGTTCTTC
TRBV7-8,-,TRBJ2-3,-,CASSPPGRVRDTQYF,TGTGCCAGCAGCCCCCCGGGCCGGGTTCGGGATACGCAGTATTTT
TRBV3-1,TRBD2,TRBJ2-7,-,CASSSLAESYEQYF,TGTGCCAGCAGCTCGCTAGCGGAATCCTACGAGCAGTACTTC
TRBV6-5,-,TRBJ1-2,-,CASSFGTPYGYTF,TGTGCCAGCAGTTTCGGGACACCATATGGCTACACCTTC
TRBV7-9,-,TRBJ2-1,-,CASSLGGLTEQFF,TGTGCCAGCAGCTTAGGGGGACTCACTGAGCAGTTCTTC
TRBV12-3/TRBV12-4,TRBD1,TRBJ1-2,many,CASSLRRGRDGYTF,TGTGCCAGCAGTTTGCGCAGGGGGCGAGATGGCTACACCTTC
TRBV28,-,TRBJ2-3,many,CASSLGPSLSDTQYF,TGTGCCAGCAGTTTGGGTCCTAGTTTGTCAGATACGCAGTATTTT
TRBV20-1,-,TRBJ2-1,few,CSAQSGHGANDEQFF,TGCAGTGCACAAAGCGGGCATGGAGCTAACGATGAGCAGTTCTTC
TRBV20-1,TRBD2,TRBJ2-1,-,CSARDRLAGINEQFF,TGCAGTGCTAGAGATCGACTAGCGGGGATCAATGAGCAGTTCTTC
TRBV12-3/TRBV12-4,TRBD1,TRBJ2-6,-,CASSLARPGQGSSGANVLTF,TGTGCCAGCAGTTTAGCGCGCCCGGGACAGGGATCTTCTGGGGCCAACGTCCTGACTTTC
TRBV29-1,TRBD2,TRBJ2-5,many,CSVAAVAGGGETQYF,TGCAGCGTTGCGGCAGTGGCGGGAGGAGGAGAGACCCAGTACTTC
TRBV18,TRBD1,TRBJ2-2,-,CASSPYRDRNTGELFF,TGTGCCAGCTCACCATATAGGGACAGAAACACCGGGGAGCTGTTTTTT
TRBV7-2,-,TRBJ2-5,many,CASSSEGIGTETQYF,TGTGCCAGCAGCTCCGAGGGTATAGGCACCGAGACCCAGTACTTC
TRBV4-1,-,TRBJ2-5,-,CASSQDGQIEETQYF,TGCGCCAGCAGCCAAGATGGACAGATAGAAGAGACCCAGTACTTC
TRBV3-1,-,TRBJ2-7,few,CASSQGGRGFSEQYF,TGTGCCAGCAGCCAAGGCGGCAGAGGCTTTTCCGAGCAGTACTTC
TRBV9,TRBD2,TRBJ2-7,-,CASSFGTSQYEQYF,TGTGCCAGCAGCTTCGGGACTAGTCAGTACGAGCAGTACTTC
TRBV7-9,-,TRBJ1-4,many,CASSFRQASMKNCFF,-
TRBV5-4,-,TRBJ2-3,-,CASSLDFGGTDTQYF,TGTGCCAGCAGCTTGGACTTCGGGGGCACAGATACGCAGTATTTT
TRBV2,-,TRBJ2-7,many,CASSDKPYEQYF,TGTGCCAGCAGTGACAAACCCTACGAGCAGTACTTC
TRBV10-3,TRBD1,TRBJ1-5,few,CAISEDRDNQPQHF,TGTGCCATCAGTGAGGACAGGGATAATCAGCCCCAGCATTTT
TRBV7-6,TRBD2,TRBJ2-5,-,CASSLEGGRAGSETQYF,TGTGCCAGCAGCTTAGAAGGCGGGAGGGCCGGGTCGGAGACCCAGTACTTC
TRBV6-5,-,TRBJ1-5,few,CASSNAGNQPQHF,TGTGCCAGCAGTAATGCTGGCAATCAGCCCCAGCATTTT
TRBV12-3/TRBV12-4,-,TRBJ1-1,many,CASSLRTAHTEAFF,TGTGCCAGCAGTTTACGAACCGCGCACACTGAAGCTTTCTTT
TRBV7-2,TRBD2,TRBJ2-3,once,CASSLEAAGVSGDTQYF,TGTGCCAGCAGCTTAGAGGCAGCGGGAGTGTCAGGAGATACGCAGTATTTT
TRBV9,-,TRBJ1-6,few,CASSVGGVSSPLHF,TGTGCCAGCAGCGTAGGAGGTGTAAGTTCACCCCTCCACTTT
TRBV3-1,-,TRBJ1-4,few,CASSQRIGGTNEKLFF,TGTGCCAGCAGCCAAAGGATCGGGGGAACTAATGAAAAACTGTTTTTT
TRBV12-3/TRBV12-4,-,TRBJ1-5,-,CASSQRDFSNQPQHF,TGTGCCAGCAGTCAAAGGGACTTTAGCAATCAGCCCCAGCATTTT
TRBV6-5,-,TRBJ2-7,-,CASTDRYEQYF,TGTGCCAGCACCGACCGCTACGAGCAGTACTTC
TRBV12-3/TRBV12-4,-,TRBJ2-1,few,CASSQRREQFF,TGTGCCAGCAGCCAGAGAAGGGAGCAGTTCTTC
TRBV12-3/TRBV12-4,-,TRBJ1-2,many,CASSFLPGDGYTF,TGTGCCAGCAGTTTCTTACCCGGAGATGGCTACACCTTC
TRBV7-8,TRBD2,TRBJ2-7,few,CASSLEAGGNYEQYF,TGTGCCAGCAGCTTAGAGGCGGGAGGAAACTACGAGCAGTACTTC
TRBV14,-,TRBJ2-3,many,CASSQDRREVFTDTQYF,TGTGCCAGCAGCCAAGACAGGAGGGAGGTTTTCACAGATACGCAGTATTTT